Listed here are 21 T cell receptor beta chains from one sample, sequenced in a study of CD8+CD57+ T cells in acquired aplastic anemia. In patients chosen for sequencing, flow cytometry had shown CD8+CD57+ cell expansion. Genomic DNA provided the template from which TCR beta VDJ and CDR3 profiles were obtained. TCRdb fed the reads into MiXCR, producing one record per CDR3 protein. The sample contains about 160,000 distinct CDR3 sequences, roughly 50% of which appear only once. Sequenced: sorted CD4+, CD8+, or CD8+CD57+ T cells (not recorded which) from PBMCs. The receptors originated from a human donor with aplastic anemia.

The rearrangement uses TRBV11-2 and TRBJ2-7; no reliable D call. The CDR3 runs 12 residues. CDR1 is SGHAT, CDR2 FQNNGV, per germline. Trimming removed 1 base from V and 6 bases from J, with 7 bases in between. The CDR3 nucleotides read TGTGCCAGCAGCTTAGCCGTCAGCGAGCAGTACTTC. Translation: CASSLAVSEQYF.

This clonotype was detected many times. This chain links TRBV4-1 with TRBJ1-1, with no clear D. The CDR3 is made up of 14 amino acids. From germline, CDR1 is MGHRA and CDR2 YSYEKL. V was shortened by 1 base and J by 4 bases, with 10 bases between the two germline ends. CDR3: CASSQVPSSTEAFF. DNA for the CDR3: TGCGCCAGCAGCCAAGTACCGAGCAGCACTGAAGCTTTCTTT.

There are many counts of this clonotype. The chain carries TRBV19 and TRBJ1-5; D is uncertain. V was clipped by 3 bases and J by 0 bases, with 6 bases between them. CDR3 length: 14 residues. Germline CDR1 and CDR2: LNHDA and SQIVND (reference sequence). CDR3 DNA sequence: TGTGCCAGTAGTATTGGACTTAGCAATCAGCCCCAGCATTTT. Translated, it gives CASSIGLSNQPQHF. The entire variable domain, with the rest obtained from reference TRBV19 and TRBJ1-5, is as follows: DGGITQSPKYLFRKEGQNVTLSCEQNLNHDAMYWYRQDPGQGLRLIYYSQIVNDFQKGDIAEGYSVSREKKESFPLTVTSAQKNPTAFYLCASSIGLSNQPQHFGDGTRLSIL.

This clonotype has ten or more counts. V is TRBV9 and J is TRBJ2-7; D perhaps matches TRBD2 (5 bases). The V end lost 2 bases, the J end lost 4 bases, and 10 bases lay between the germline ends. The CDR3 has 13 amino acids. Germline V gives CDR1 SGDLS, CDR2 YYNGEE. The CDR3 sequence: CASSVEGSYEQYF. The CDR3 DNA sequence: TGTGCCAGCAGCGTCGAGGGTTCGTACGAGCAGTACTTC.

V usage is TRBV20-1 and J usage is TRBJ2-3, with 12 bases identical to TRBD2. The CDR3 is made up of 13 amino acids. The ends lost 6 bases at V and 5 bases at J; junction bases unmatched: 3. Germline loops: CDR1 DFQATT, CDR2 SNEGSKA (reference sequence). The CDR3 here is CSARTSGIDTQYF. CDR3 DNA: TGCAGTGCCAGGACTAGCGGGATAGATACGCAGTATTTT.

This chain joins TRBV29-1 and TRBJ1-1; 7 bases match TRBD1. Germline trimming cut 4 bases from V and 8 bases from J; bases unmatched to any gene: 7. This CDR3 is 12 amino acids long. The germline V gene has CDR1 SQVTM and CDR2 ANQGSEA. CDR3 in DNA: TGCAGCGTTGCAAGACAGGGAGCAGAAGCTTTCTTT. Protein product: CSVARQGAEAFF.

This clonotype was found once. It may be a read error: a sequence one base away is much more abundant. The final CDR3 position lacks the conserved phenylalanine or tryptophan, pointing to a likely read error. This rearrangement joins TRBV5-1 to TRBJ2-3; 8 nucleotides line up with TRBD2. With 0 bases clipped from V and 6 bases from J, the junction kept 3 bases outside the gene matches. Looked up from germline, CDR1 is SGHRS and CDR2 is YFSETQ. This CDR3 has 14 amino acids. The CDR3 loop is CASSLERESDTQYY. CDR3 nucleotides: TGCGCCAGCAGCTTGGAGCGGGAGTCTGATACGCAGTATTAT.

The sample holds one count of this clonotype. J is TRBJ2-3 and V is TRBV29-1; the match to TRBD2 covers 8 bases. The CDR3 totals 14 residues. The trim removed 7 bases at V and 1 base at J, leaving 7 bases unmatched. Looked up from germline, CDR1 is SQVTM and CDR2 is ANQGSEA. CDR3 coding DNA: TGCAGCGGTGGAGCGGGGGTCCGCACAGATACGCAGTATTTT. Encoded protein: CSGGAGVRTDTQYF.

A remark on this clonotype: No DNA is shown, since the ends of the CDR3 on it are uncertain; the CDR3 is the one TCRdb lists. The chain carries TRBV20-1 and TRBJ1-6. The CDR3 is 15 residues long, ends included. CDR1 and CDR2 (germline): DFQATT, SNEGSKA (reference sequence). The CDR3 region is CSAAVWGAGNSPLRF.

The CDR3 nucleotides are TGTGCCAGCAGTGAACGGCAGGGACCGACCTACGAGCAGTACTTC. Translated: CASSERQGPTYEQYF. The V gene is TRBV25-1, the J gene TRBJ2-7; D may match TRBD1 or TRBD2 (5 bases each). This CDR3 spans 15 amino acids. Germline-derived CDR1 and CDR2 are MGHDK and SYGVNS. The V gene lost 2 bases and the J gene lost 2 bases, with 13 bases spanning the gap.

This clonotype has a count of ten or more. The V call is TRBV7-9, the J call TRBJ2-3, with a weak D call TRBD2 (6 bases). Germline assignment: CDR1 SEHNR and CDR2 FQNEAQ (reference sequence). The CDR3 has 15 amino acids. The V and J ends lost 7 bases and 7 bases respectively, with 21 bases between them. CDR3 coding DNA: TGTGCCAGCACCCCAAGGATAGAGGGCGGGAATACGCAGTATTTT. Translating gives CASTPRIEGGNTQYF.

This clonotype was detected ten times or more. The chain has TRBV10-1 and TRBJ1-3; maybe TRBD1 (5 bases). V shed 2 bases and J shed 0 bases, with 8 bases lying between them. Germline V CDR1 and CDR2: WNHNN, SYGVQD (reference sequence). The CDR3 extends over 15 amino acids. CDR3 bases: TGCGCCAGCAGTGAGGGGGCCAGCTCTGGAAACACCATATATTTT. This encodes CASSEGASSGNTIYF.

Worth noting for this clonotype: A much larger clonotype is one base distant, so this may be a read error. V is TRBV9 and J is TRBJ1-2, with 10 bases that match TRBD1. CDR3 size: 15 residues. V lost 3 bases to trimming and J lost 8 bases; unmatched junction nucleotides: 10. The V gene's germline CDR1 is SGDLS and CDR2 YYNGEE. CDR3 bases: TGTGCCAGCAGCGCAGGGCGGACAGGGGGAGACGGCTACACCTTC. Protein sequence: CASSAGRTGGDGYTF.

In this sample, this clonotype turned up many times. The V call is TRBV5-8, the J call TRBJ2-7, with D possibly being TRBD1 or TRBD2 (6 bases each). Trimming cost V 4 bases and J 5 bases, with 16 bases left between them. This CDR3 region has 14 residues. CDR1 and CDR2 from the germline V gene are SGHTS and YDEGEE. The DNA of the CDR3 is TGTGCCAGCAGCAACGGACGGGGGCCCCACGAGCAGTACTTC. This translates into CASSNGRGPHEQYF.

V and J are TRBV2 and TRBJ2-7, with D perhaps being TRBD1 or TRBD2 (7 bases each). Germline CDR1 SNHLY, CDR2 FYNNEI. The CDR3 is 14 amino acids. V was pared by 10 bases and J by 0 bases, with 16 bases between. The CDR3 loop is CAIRDSGTSYEQYF. The CDR3 DNA follows: TGTGCCATCAGGGACAGCGGGACCTCCTACGAGCAGTACTTC.

This clonotype was seen many times. The chain uses TRBV5-6 and TRBJ2-2; 11 nucleotides align to TRBD2. V shed 0 bases, J shed 5 bases, and the junction held 3 bases outside the gene matches. The CDR3 is 16 residues long. Germline CDR1 and CDR2: SGHDT and YYEEEE. The CDR3 here is CASSLELAGGTGELFF. In nucleotides, the CDR3 is TGTGCCAGCAGCTTGGAGTTAGCGGGAGGGACCGGGGAGCTGTTTTTT.

This clonotype was counted many times. The chain links TRBV29-1 to TRBJ2-5; 8 nucleotides match TRBD1. The germline V gene has CDR1 SQVTM and CDR2 ANQGSEA. The CDR3 is 12 amino acids. The V and J ends lost 6 bases and 5 bases, in that order; junction bases with no gene match: 5. The CDR3 DNA is TGCAGCGTCACCACAGGGGGGGAGACCCAGTACTTC. Its translation: CSVTTGGETQYF.

This chain joins TRBV19 and TRBJ2-7; TRBD1 matches at 9 bases. CDR1 and CDR2 from the germline V gene are LNHDA and SQIVND (reference sequence). The ends lost 8 bases at V and 3 bases at J; junction bases unmatched: 5. The CDR3 extends over 13 amino acids. Written as DNA, the CDR3 is TGTGCCAGTCGAGACAGGGGGGGCTACGAGCAGTACTTC. It is translated as CASRDRGGYEQYF.

There are many counts of this clonotype. The chain has TRBV4-2 and TRBJ2-7; 9 bases are shared with TRBD1. The length of the CDR3 is 18 residues. Trimming cost V 6 bases and J 0 bases; bases outside gene matches: 15. The V gene's germline CDR1 is LGHNA and CDR2 YNFKEQ. CDR3 loop: CASRQRRTGAYLSYEQYF. DNA of the CDR3: TGTGCCAGCAGACAGAGAAGGACAGGGGCATACCTCTCCTACGAGCAGTACTTC.

This clonotype was seen only once. This chain links TRBV7-8 with TRBJ2-7, with 12 nucleotides matching TRBD2. This CDR3 comprises 18 residues. The trim removed 4 bases at V and 1 base at J, leaving 11 bases unmatched. From germline, CDR1 is SGHVS and CDR2 FQNEAQ. DNA of the CDR3: TGTGCCAGCAGCTATAATTTTCGGACTAGCGGGGTATCCTACGAGCAGTACTTC. Amino acid sequence: CASSYNFRTSGVSYEQYF.

CDR3 protein: CASSRGRTSGRAYEQFF. CDR3 DNA: TGTGCCAGCAGCCGTGGGCGGACTAGCGGGAGGGCCTATGAGCAGTTCTTC. The chain joins TRBV11-2 to TRBJ2-1, with 15 nucleotides matching TRBD2. CDR3 length: 17 residues. V shed 5 bases and J 8 bases; nucleotides not matched to a gene: 10. Germline V gene data show CDR1 as SGHAT and CDR2 as FQNNGV.